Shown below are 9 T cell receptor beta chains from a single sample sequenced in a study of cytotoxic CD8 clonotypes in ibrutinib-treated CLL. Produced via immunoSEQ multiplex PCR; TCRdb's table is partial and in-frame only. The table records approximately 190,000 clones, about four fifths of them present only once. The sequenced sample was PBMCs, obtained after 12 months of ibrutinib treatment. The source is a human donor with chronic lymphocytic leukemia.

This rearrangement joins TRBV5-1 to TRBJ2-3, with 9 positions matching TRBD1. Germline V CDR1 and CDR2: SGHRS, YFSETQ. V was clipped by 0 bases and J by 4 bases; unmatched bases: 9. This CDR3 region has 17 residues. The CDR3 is CASSLGAGTGLSDTQYF. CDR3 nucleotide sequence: TGCGCCAGCAGCTTGGGGGCCGGGACAGGGTTGTCAGATACGCAGTATTTT.

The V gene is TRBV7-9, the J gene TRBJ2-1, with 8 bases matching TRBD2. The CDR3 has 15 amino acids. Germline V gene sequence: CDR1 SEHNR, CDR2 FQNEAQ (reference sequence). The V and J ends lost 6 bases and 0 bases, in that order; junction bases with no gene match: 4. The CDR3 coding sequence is TGTGCCAGCAGGGTAGCGGGAAGCTCCTACAATGAGCAGTTCTTC. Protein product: CASRVAGSSYNEQFF.

The DNA of the CDR3 is TGTGCCAGCAGCGTAAGGACGTCGGGGACCGGGGAGCTGTTTTTT. Protein: CASSVRTSGTGELFF. V usage is TRBV9 and J usage is TRBJ2-2, with D possibly matching TRBD2 (5 bases). The germline CDR1 and CDR2 sequences are SGDLS and YYNGEE. CDR3 length equals 15 residues. V was trimmed by 1 base and J by 5 bases, leaving 12 bases between them.

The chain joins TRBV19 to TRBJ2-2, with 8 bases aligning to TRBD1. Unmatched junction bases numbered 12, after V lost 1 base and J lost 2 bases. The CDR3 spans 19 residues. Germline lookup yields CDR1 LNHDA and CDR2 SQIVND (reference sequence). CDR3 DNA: TGTGCCAGTAGTATAGGCCTGGTTTCAGGGGGCATTAACACCGGGGAGCTGTTTTTT. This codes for CASSIGLVSGGINTGELFF.

The CDR3 loop reads CASSLPGPGSEQYF. The DNA of the CDR3 is TGTGCCAGCAGCCTCCCAGGCCCAGGGTCCGAGCAGTACTTC. The chain joins TRBV2 to TRBJ2-7; D is possibly TRBD1 (5 bases). Trimming cost V 6 bases and J 6 bases, with 18 bases left between them. Germline CDR1 SNHLY, CDR2 FYNNEI. The CDR3 loop spans 14 amino acids.

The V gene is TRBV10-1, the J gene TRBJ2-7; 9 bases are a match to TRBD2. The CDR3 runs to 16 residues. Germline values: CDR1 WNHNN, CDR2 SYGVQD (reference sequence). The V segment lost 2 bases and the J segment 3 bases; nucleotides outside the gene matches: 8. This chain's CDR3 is CASSEGAGGPLYEQYF. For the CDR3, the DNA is TGCGCCAGCAGTGAGGGAGCGGGAGGCCCTCTCTACGAGCAGTACTTC.

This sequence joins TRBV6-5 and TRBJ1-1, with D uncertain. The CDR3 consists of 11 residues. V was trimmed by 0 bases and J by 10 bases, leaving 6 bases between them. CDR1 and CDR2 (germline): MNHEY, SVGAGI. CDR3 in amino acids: CASSYSGRAFF. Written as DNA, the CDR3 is TGTGCCAGCAGTTACTCGGGCCGAGCTTTCTTT.

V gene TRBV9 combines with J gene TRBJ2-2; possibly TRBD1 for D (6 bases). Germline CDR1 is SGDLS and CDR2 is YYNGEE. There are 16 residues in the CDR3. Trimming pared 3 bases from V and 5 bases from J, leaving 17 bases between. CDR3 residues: CASSARPGQNTGELFF. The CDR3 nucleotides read TGTGCCAGCAGCGCCAGACCGGGACAAAATACCGGGGAGCTGTTTTTT.

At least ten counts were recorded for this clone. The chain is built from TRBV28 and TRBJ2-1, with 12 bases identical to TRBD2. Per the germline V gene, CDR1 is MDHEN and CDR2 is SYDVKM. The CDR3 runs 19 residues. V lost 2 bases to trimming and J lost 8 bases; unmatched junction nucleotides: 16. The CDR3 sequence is CASSLMSLAGGPWRDEQFF. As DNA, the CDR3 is TGTGCCAGCAGTTTAATGTCGCTAGCGGGAGGGCCTTGGCGGGATGAGCAGTTCTTC. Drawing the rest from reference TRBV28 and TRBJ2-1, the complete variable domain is DVKVTQSSRYLVKRTGEKVFLECVQDMDHENMFWYRQDPGLGLRLIYFSYDVKMKEKGDIPEGYSVSREKKERFSLILESASTNQTSMYLCASSLMSLAGGPWRDEQFFGPGTRLTVL.